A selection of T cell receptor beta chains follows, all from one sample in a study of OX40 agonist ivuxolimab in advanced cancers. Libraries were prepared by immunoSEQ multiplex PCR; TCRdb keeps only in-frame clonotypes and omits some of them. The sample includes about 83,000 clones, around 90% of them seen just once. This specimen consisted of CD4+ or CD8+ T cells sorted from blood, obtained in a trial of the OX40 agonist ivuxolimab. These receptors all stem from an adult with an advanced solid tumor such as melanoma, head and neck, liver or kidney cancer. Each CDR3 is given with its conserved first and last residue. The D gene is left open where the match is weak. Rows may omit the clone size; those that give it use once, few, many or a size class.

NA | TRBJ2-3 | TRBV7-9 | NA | CASSLWGTSSTDTQYF | TGTGCCAGCAGCTTATGGGGGACCTCAAGCACAGATACGCAGTATTTT
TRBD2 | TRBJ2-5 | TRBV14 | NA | CASSPFGTSVYQETQYF | TGTGCCAGCAGCCCCTTCGGGACTAGCGTATACCAAGAGACCCAGTACTTC
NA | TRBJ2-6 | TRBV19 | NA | CASSVPSGANVLTF | TGTGCCAGTAGTGTCCCATCTGGGGCCAACGTCCTGACTTTC
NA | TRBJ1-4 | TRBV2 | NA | CASSPEATNEKLFF | TGTGCCAGCAGCCCAGAGGCAACTAATGAAAAACTGTTTTTT
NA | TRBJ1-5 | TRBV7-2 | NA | CASSSSPGQTYSNQPQHF | TGTGCCAGCAGCTCATCCCCAGGGCAGACCTATAGCAATCAGCCCCAGCATTTT
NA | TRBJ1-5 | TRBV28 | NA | CASTSVRGVGNQPQHF | TGTGCCAGCACCTCTGTCCGCGGGGTGGGGAATCAGCCCCAGCATTTT
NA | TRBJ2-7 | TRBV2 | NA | CASIPGRNYEQYF | TGTGCCAGCATTCCGGGACGTAACTACGAGCAGTACTTC
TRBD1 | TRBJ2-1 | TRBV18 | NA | CASSPRTGGYNEQFF | TGTGCCAGCTCACCCCGGACAGGGGGGTACAATGAGCAGTTCTTC
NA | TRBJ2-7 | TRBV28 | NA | CASSPGMVVRGNYEQYF | TGTGCCAGCAGTCCAGGCATGGTTGTTCGGGGGAACTACGAGCAGTACTTC
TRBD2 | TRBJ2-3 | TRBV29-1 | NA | CSAAGGTDTQYF | TGCAGCGCCGCGGGGGGCACAGATACGCAGTATTTT
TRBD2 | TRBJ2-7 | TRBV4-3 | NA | CASSPRLEREGGEQYF | TGCGCCAGCAGCCCCCGCCTCGAGCGGGAGGGGGGCGAGCAGTACTTC
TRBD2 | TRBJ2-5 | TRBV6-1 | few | CASTRGLEGSQYF | TGTGCCAGCACTCGGGGACTAGAAGGGTCCCAGTACTTC
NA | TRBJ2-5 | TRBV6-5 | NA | CASSSHGETQYF | TGTGCCAGCAGTTCCCACGGGGAGACCCAGTACTTC
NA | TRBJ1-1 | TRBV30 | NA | CAWNQGLRAEAFF | TGTGCCTGGAACCAGGGACTTAGGGCTGAAGCTTTCTTT
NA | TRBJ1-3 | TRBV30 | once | CAWSVQGRFQNPFSGNTIYF | TGTGCCTGGAGTGTACAAGGCAGGTTCCAAAACCCATTCTCTGGAAACACCATATATTTT
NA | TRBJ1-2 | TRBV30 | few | CAWSRLAGQQRNYGYTF | TGTGCCTGGAGTAGGCTGGCAGGCCAACAACGGAACTATGGCTACACCTTC
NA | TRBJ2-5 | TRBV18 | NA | CASSPARTETQYF | TGTGCCAGCTCACCGGCACGGACCGAGACCCAGTACTTC
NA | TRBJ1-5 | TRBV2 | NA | CASSEGVGQPQHF | TGTGCCAGCAGTGAGGGGGTGGGTCAGCCCCAGCATTTT
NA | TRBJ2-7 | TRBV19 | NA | CASSMTRATSYEQYF | TGTGCCAGTAGTATGACCCGGGCCACCTCCTACGAGCAGTACTTC
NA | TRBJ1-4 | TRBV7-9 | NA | CASSLVAATNEKLFF | TGTGCCAGCAGCTTAGTGGCAGCAACTAATGAAAAACTGTTTTTT
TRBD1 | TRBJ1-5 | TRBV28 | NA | CASSGTGGDQPQHF | TGTGCCAGCTCCGGGACAGGGGGCGATCAGCCCCAGCATTTT
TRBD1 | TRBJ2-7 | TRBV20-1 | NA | CSAGQAYEQYF | TGCAGTGCCGGACAGGCCTACGAGCAGTACTTC
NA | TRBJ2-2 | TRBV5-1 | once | CASSLGQINTGELFF | TGCGCCAGCAGCTTGGGGCAGATAAACACCGGGGAGCTGTTTTTT
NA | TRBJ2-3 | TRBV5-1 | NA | CASSLGGDADTQYF | TGCGCCAGCAGCTTGGGGGGTGATGCAGATACGCAGTATTTT
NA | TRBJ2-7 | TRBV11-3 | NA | CASSRTGYEQYF | TGTGCCAGCAGCCGCACGGGCTACGAGCAGTACTTC
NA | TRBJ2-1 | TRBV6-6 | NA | CASSKGGRFYNEQFF | TGTGCCAGCTCGAAGGGGGGGCGGTTCTACAATGAGCAGTTCTTC
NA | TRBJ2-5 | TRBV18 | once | CASSLSGGLGETQYF | TGTGCCAGCTCACTATCTGGGGGGCTGGGCGAGACCCAGTACTTC
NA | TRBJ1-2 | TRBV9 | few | CASSPQNNYGYTF | TGTGCCAGCAGCCCACAGAATAACTATGGCTACACCTTC
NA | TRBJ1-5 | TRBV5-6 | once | CASSLRGVGNQPQHF | TGTGCCAGCAGCTTGAGAGGGGTTGGCAATCAGCCCCAGCATTTT
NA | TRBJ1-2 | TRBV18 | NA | CASSPPMGSGYTF | TGTGCCAGCTCACCACCAATGGGATCTGGCTACACCTTC
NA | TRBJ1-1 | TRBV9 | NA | CASSVGDRENTEAFF | TGTGCCAGCAGCGTAGGTGACAGAGAAAACACTGAAGCTTTCTTT
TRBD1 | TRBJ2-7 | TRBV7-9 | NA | CASNLQGDEQYF | TGTGCCAGCAACCTACAGGGGGACGAGCAGTACTTC
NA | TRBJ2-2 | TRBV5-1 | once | CASSPGQNTGELFF | TGCGCCAGCAGCCCGGGACAAAACACCGGGGAGCTGTTTTTT
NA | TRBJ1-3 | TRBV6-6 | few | CASYSHAGNTIYF | TGTGCCAGCTATAGTCACGCCGGAAACACCATATATTTT
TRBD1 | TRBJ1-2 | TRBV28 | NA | CASSTAGGYGYTF | TGTGCCAGTTCCACGGCAGGGGGCTATGGCTACACCTTC
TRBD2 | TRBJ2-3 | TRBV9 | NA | CASSVAPTGTSGDTQYF | TGTGCCAGCAGCGTAGCTCCCACCGGGACTAGCGGGGATACGCAGTATTTT
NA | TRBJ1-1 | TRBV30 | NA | CAWSVSYNTEAFF | TGTGCCTGGAGTGTATCCTATAACACTGAAGCTTTCTTT
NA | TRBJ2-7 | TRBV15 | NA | CATSRGGQLKYEQYF | TGTGCCACCAGCAGGGGGGGACAGCTGAAGTACGAGCAGTACTTC
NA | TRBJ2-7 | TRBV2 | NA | CASSMTVEQYF | TGTGCCAGCAGTATGACAGTCGAGCAGTACTTC
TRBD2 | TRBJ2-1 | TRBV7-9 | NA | CASEVGGSNYNEQFF | TGTGCCAGCGAGGTGGGCGGGAGCAACTACAATGAGCAGTTCTTC
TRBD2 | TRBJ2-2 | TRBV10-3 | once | CAISESSGGRNTGELFF | TGTGCCATCAGTGAGTCAAGCGGGGGGCGGAACACCGGGGAGCTGTTTTTT
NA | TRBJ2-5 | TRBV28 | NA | CASSFSPPREETQYF | TGTGCCAGCAGTTTTTCCCCCCCGAGGGAAGAGACCCAGTACTTC
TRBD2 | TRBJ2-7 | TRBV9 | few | CASSVDGGGATYEQYF | TGTGCCAGCAGCGTAGATGGCGGGGGGGCCACCTACGAGCAGTACTTC
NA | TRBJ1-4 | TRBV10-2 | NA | CASSDAEKLFF | TGCGCCAGCAGTGACGCTGAAAAACTGTTTTTT
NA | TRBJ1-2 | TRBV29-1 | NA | CSAEENYGYTF | TGCAGCGCTGAGGAGAACTATGGCTACACCTTC
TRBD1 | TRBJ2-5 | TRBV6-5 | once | CASSSGTGLETQYF | TGTGCCAGCTCCTCCGGGACAGGGCTAGAGACCCAGTACTTC
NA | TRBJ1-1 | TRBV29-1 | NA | CSVHRKTEAFF | TGCAGCGTTCATCGGAAGACTGAAGCTTTCTTT
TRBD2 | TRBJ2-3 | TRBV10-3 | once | CAISGSGGVDTQYF | TGTGCCATCAGTGGTAGCGGGGGTGTAGATACGCAGTATTTT
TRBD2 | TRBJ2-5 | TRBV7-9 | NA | CASTLWKRGVETQYF | TGTGCCAGCACCCTCTGGAAGCGGGGGGTGGAGACCCAGTACTTC